Detailed here is one T cell receptor beta chain. This clonotype was detected a few times. The antigen this receptor binds is unknown. It has no much larger one-base neighbor in the sample; base qualities were not kept. The data belong to a study of post-analysis software for immune sequencing data (dated by TCRdb to 2014 to 2015). The study in broad terms: Relapsing-remitting, secondary progressive and progressive-relapsing multiple sclerosis were recorded as disease courses, and subtype annotation was lacking for some patients. The patient repertoires were compared against approximately ten previously published healthy control repertoires obtained from donors aged roughly 6 to 28 years. A subset of samples was prepared in parallel using single-end sample barcoding, then pooled and co-amplified after Illumina adapter ligation. The full study reports these points: Direct clustering with F measure revealed strong co-clustering of samples prepared in the same batch, which led to a batch-effect correction. The control group was slightly older than the multiple sclerosis patient group. Patients showed significantly higher frequencies than controls for a few TRBV segments, among them TRBV5-6, TRBV5-1 and TRBV20-1. Compared with controls, multiple sclerosis patients had significantly lower normalized Chao1 diversity, a finding suggesting substantial peripheral T-cell clonal expansion.

The protocol used for the library was PCR. The instrument given in TCRdb is Illumina HiSeq 2500. To reduce PCR and sequencing biases, unique molecular identifiers were built into the TCR beta cDNA libraries. Per 1 to 10 million input T cells, roughly 0.5 million cDNA molecules were obtained, such that each molecule approximated one T cell. The same protocol used for the earlier healthy control dataset was applied to prepare and sequence the patient libraries. Within a given batch, samples were prepared together, multiplexed and sequenced on the same HiSeq lane. As for how the authors treated the data: Raw barcoded reads were processed with MIGEC, discarding single-read molecular identifier groups before consensus assembly and CDR3 extraction. Clonotype tables were post-analysed with VDJtools, and diversity was normalized by down-sampling all datasets to the smallest sample size. In repertoire overlap clustering, CDR3 amino acid sequences, but not nucleotide sequences, were matched to correct batch-related cross-sample contamination. Starting from the raw public reads, TCRdb applied fastp trimming at Q25, assembled clones with MiXCR and retained in-frame beta chains. Rows with one shared CDR3 protein collapse into an entry with the most common genes and DNA. TCRdb's processing, not the authors', yielded these V and J calls. Here the sample has approximately 360,000 distinct CDR3 sequences; around a third occur a single time. The top ten constitute roughly 12% of the sample.

Its CDR3 holds 14 amino acids, cysteine through phenylalanine. Of all the DNA, just the CDR3 is kept, 42 bases in frame from base 1. The germline V gene (reference sequence) yields MNHEY for CDR1 and SMNVEV for CDR2. A distance of 14 bases separates the germline ends of V and J, which lose 3 bases and 5 bases respectively. TCR beta repertoires were profiled from peripheral blood of roughly 13 young patients with multiple sclerosis to demonstrate the VDJtools post-analysis software. The multiple sclerosis patients were children and adolescents between roughly 6 and 15 years of age. The sequence derives from a girl aged 5-17 years with multiple sclerosis. The chain is assembled from TRBV27 and TRBJ2-7, and TRBD1 may be the D gene, going by 5 matching bases. Sequenced: blood. The DNA sequence reads TGTGCCAGCAGTTTTATCTCAGGGATCGACGAGCAGTACTTC. It translates to CASSFISGIDEQYF.